The T cell receptor beta chain described here comes from a study of T-cell memory formation after mild COVID-19. A word on this clonotype: Its cognate antigen is unknown.

Study-wide points: In second-wave clones peaking day 37, SARS-CoV-2 specificity remained unconfirmed.

TCRdb processed the 5' RACE reads anew with MiXCR; each CDR3 protein has one entry. The sample yields under 600,000 distinct CDR3 sequences, roughly 22% seen once. Germline V gives CDR1 SGHTA, CDR2 FQGNSA. This CDR3 has 13 amino acids. The trim removed 2 bases at V and 7 bases at J, leaving 1 base unmatched. The chain combines TRBV7-2 with TRBJ2-1; 8 positions agree with TRBD2. Specimen: PBMCs or a T cell subset sorted from them (not recorded which). The TCR was taken from an adult woman who had mild COVID-19 (a few samples of this study predate the infection). Cell type and time point are not known. This chain's CDR3 is CASSLIAGNEQFF. CDR3 DNA: TGTGCCAGCAGCTTAATAGCGGGGAATGAGCAGTTCTTC.